This T cell receptor (beta chain) was identified during a study of T-cell reconstitution after alpha-beta-depleted transplantation in children. Many counts were recorded for this clonotype. Unique molecular identifiers were incorporated into the prepared TCRbeta library. MiXCR, applied by TCRdb to the PCR reads, yields one record per CDR3 protein. The profile shows just over 350,000 distinct CDR3 sequences, about 14% of them singletons. The CDR3 consists of 13 residues. The V end lost 6 bases, the J end lost 6 bases, and 12 bases lay between the germline ends. Here the sequenced sample was PBMCs, taken from the stem cell graft. This rearrangement joins TRBV12-3 or TRBV12-4 to TRBJ2-1; D tentatively fits TRBD1 or TRBD2 (5 bases each). The origin of this receptor is a human donor who donated a stem cell graft to a child with Fanconi anemia. The CDR3 DNA is TGTGCCAGCAGAGGGGCCGGGATCAATGAGCAGTTCTTC. This sequence encodes CASRGAGINEQFF.